This T cell receptor beta chain is from a study of blood T cell repertoires in COVID-19. Across the study: The samples span acute and convalescent COVID-19 from the United States, Italy and Spain.

This CDR3 is 16 amino acids long. V was pared by 4 bases and J by 3 bases, with 20 bases between. Germline V gives CDR1 SGHRS, CDR2 YFSETQ. The table came from immunoSEQ multiplex PCR; TCRdb's copy has only in-frame clones and leaves some out. The profile shows a few hundred thousand clones, roughly 88% of them singletons. The TCR was taken from a woman between 45 and 65 years old with acute or convalescent COVID-19. V and J are TRBV5-1 and TRBJ2-7; D may be TRBD2 (7 bases). The sample taken for sequencing was peripheral blood. CDR3: CASSNLGGARIYEQYF. CDR3 coding DNA: TGCGCCAGCAGCAACCTGGGGGGGGCGCGTATCTACGAGCAGTACTTC.